This entry concerns a single T cell receptor (beta chain). The data stem from a study of blood T cell repertoires in COVID-19. Trimming cost V 5 bases and J 5 bases; bases outside gene matches: 7. Germline CDR1 and CDR2: SNHLY and FYNNEI. CDR3 size: 15 residues. Generated by immunoSEQ multiplex PCR, the TCRdb table keeps only in-frame clones and is missing some. The table records some 290,000 clones, roughly 91% of them present only once. Those who participated ranged in age from roughly 18 to 90 years and resided in 24 US areas. Cohort allocation depended upon clinical history that participants reported. For recovered donors of Cohort 3, there were two negative PCRs, clearance, or symptom resolution.

The receptor was isolated from a woman aged 25 to 45 who had recovered from COVID-19. The chain uses TRBV2 and TRBJ2-5, with TRBD2 identical over 11 bases. The sequenced material came from PBMCs or T cells enriched from blood (not recorded which). The DNA of the CDR3 is TGTGCCAGCAGTAGTAGCGGGAGGGGGGCTGAGACCCAGTACTTC. Encoded protein: CASSSSGRGAETQYF.